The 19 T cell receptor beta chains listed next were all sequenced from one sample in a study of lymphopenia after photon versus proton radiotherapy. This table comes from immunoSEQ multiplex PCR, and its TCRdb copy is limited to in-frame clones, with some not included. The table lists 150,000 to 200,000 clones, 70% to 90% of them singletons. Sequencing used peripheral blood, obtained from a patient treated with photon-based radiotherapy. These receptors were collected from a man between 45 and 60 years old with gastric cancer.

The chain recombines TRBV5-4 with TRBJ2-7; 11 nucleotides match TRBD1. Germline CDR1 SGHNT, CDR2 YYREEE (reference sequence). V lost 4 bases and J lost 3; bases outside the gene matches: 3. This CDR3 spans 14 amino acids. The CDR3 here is CASSLGTGGYEQYF. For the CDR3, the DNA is TGTGCCAGCAGCCTAGGGACAGGGGGCTACGAGCAGTACTTC.

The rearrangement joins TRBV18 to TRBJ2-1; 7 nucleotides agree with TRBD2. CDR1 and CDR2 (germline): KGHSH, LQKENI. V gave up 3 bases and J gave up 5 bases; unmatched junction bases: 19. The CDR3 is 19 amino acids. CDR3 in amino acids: CASSPRGRGRAEGNNEQFF. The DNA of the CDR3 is TGTGCCAGCTCACCGCGCGGACGGGGGAGGGCCGAGGGGAACAATGAGCAGTTCTTC.

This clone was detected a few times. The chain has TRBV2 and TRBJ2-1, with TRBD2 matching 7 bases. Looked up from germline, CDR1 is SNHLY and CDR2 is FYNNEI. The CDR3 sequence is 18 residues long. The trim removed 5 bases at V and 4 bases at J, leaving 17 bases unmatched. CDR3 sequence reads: CASSTAPPAGVLYNEQFF. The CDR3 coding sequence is TGTGCCAGCAGTACGGCCCCCCCGGCGGGAGTACTGTACAATGAGCAGTTCTTC.

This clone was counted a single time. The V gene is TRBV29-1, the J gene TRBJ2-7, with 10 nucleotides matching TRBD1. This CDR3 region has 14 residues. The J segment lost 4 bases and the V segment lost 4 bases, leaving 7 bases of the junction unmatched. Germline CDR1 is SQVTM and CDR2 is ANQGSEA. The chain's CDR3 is CSVAEGQGQYEQYF. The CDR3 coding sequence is TGCAGCGTTGCCGAGGGACAGGGGCAGTACGAGCAGTACTTC.

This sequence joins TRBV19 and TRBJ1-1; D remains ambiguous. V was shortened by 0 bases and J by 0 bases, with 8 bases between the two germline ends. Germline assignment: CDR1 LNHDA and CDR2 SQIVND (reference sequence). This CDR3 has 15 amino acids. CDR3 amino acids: CASSIDLKMNTEAFF. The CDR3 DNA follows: TGTGCCAGTAGTATAGATCTAAAGATGAACACTGAAGCTTTCTTT. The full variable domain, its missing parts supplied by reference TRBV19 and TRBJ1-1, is DGGITQSPKYLFRKEGQNVTLSCEQNLNHDAMYWYRQDPGQGLRLIYYSQIVNDFQKGDIAEGYSVSREKKESFPLTVTSAQKNPTAFYLCASSIDLKMNTEAFFGQGTRLTVV.

The CDR3 protein is CASGLERTGAAHNEQFF. The CDR3 region has the DNA TGTGCTAGTGGTTTGGAGCGGACTGGCGCGGCACACAATGAGCAGTTCTTC. This rearrangement joins TRBV12-5 to TRBJ2-1, with D perhaps TRBD2 (5 bases). CDR3 length equals 17 residues. The germline V and J ends were trimmed by 1 base and 5 bases, with 18 bases remaining between them. Germline CDR1 reads LGHNT; CDR2 reads FRNRAP.

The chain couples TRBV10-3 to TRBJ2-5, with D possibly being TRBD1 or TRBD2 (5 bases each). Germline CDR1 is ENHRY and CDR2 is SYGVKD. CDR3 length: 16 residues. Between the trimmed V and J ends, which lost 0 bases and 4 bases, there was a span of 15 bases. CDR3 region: CAISESSGYGGETQYF. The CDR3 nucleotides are TGTGCCATCAGTGAGTCCTCAGGGTATGGAGGAGAGACCCAGTACTTC.

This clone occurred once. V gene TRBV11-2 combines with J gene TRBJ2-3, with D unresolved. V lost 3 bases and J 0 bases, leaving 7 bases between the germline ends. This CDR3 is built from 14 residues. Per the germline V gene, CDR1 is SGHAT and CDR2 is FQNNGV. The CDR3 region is CASSFALSTDTQYF. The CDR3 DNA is TGTGCCAGCAGCTTTGCGTTGAGCACAGATACGCAGTATTTT.

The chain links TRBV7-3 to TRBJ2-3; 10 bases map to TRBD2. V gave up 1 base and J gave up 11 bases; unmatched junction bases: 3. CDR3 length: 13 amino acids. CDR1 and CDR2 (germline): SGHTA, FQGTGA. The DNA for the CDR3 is TGTGCCAGCAGCTTAATATCTAGCGGGAGGCAGTATTTT. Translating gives CASSLISSGRQYF. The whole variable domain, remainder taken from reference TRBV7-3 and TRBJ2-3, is GAGVSQTPSNKVTEKGKYVELRCDPISGHTALYWYRQSLGQGPEFLIYFQGTGAADDSGLPNDRFFAVRPEGSVSTLKIQRTERGDSAVYLCASSLISSGRQYFGPGTRLTVL.

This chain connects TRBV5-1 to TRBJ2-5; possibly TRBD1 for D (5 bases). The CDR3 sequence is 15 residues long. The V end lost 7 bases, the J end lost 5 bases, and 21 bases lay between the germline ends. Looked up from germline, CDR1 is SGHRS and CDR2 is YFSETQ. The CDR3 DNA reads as TGCGCCAGCGGGGAAATGGGGCAACGAGAGGAGACCCAGTACTTC. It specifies CASGEMGQREETQYF. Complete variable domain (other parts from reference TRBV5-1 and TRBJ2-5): KAGVTQTPRYLIKTRGQQVTLSCSPISGHRSVSWYQQTPGQGLQFLFEYFSETQRNKGNFPGRFSGRQFSNSRSEMNVSTLELGDSALYLCASGEMGQREETQYFGPGTRLLVL.

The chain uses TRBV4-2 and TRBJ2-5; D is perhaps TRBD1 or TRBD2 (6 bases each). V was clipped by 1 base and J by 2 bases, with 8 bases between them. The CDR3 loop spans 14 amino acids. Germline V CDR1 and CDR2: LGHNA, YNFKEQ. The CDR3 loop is CASSQGGAQETQYF. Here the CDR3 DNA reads TGTGCCAGCAGCCAAGGGGGGGCTCAAGAGACCCAGTACTTC.

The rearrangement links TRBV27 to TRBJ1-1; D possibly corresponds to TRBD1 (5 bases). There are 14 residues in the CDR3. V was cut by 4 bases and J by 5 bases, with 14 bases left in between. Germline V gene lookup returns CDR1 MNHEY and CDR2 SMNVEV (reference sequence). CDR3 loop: CASSSGTVKTEAFF. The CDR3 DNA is TGTGCCAGCAGTTCAGGGACGGTAAAGACTGAAGCTTTCTTT.

The DNA of the CDR3 is TGCGCCAGCAGCTTGGTGGGACTAGCGGGGTCAAAAAACATTCAGTACTTC. Translation gives CASSLVGLAGSKNIQYF. The genes are TRBV5-1 and TRBJ2-4; 13 bases are shared with TRBD2. Germline lookup yields CDR1 SGHRS and CDR2 YFSETQ. The CDR3 contains 17 residues. The ends lost 0 bases at V and 4 bases at J; junction bases unmatched: 4.

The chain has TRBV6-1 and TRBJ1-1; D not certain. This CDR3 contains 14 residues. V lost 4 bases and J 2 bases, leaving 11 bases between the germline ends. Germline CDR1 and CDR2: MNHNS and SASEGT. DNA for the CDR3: TGTGCCAGCAGTGGAAGGACGGTTAACACTGAAGCTTTCTTT. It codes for CASSGRTVNTEAFF.

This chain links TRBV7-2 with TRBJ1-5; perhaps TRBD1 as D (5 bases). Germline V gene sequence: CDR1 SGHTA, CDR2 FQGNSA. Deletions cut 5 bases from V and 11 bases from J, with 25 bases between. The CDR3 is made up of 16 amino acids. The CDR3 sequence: CASSPFSAGLTLAQHF. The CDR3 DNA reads TGTGCCAGCAGCCCCTTCTCAGCGGGACTCACCCTGGCCCAGCATTTT. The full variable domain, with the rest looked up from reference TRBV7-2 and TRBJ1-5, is GAGVSQSPSNKVTEKGKDVELRCDPISGHTALYWYRQSLGQGLEFLIYFQGNSAPDKSGLPSDRFSAERTGGSVSTLTIQRTQQEDSAVYLCASSPFSAGLTLAQHFGDGTRLSIL.

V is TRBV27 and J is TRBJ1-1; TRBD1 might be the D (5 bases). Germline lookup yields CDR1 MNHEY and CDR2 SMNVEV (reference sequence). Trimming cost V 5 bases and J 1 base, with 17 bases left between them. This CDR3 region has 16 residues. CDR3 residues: CASSKIGGYRNTEAFF. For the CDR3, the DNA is TGTGCCAGCAGTAAGATCGGGGGTTACAGGAACACTGAAGCTTTCTTT.

CDR3 nucleotide sequence: TGTGCCAGCACCACCACAGGGGAAGGAATCGAAAAACTGTTTTTT. It translates to CASTTTGEGIEKLFF. The rearrangement joins TRBV28 to TRBJ1-4, with 7 bases aligning to TRBD1. Trimming took 7 bases from V and 8 from J; bases not matched to a gene: 13. The CDR3 length is 15 residues. Germline CDR1 reads MDHEN; CDR2 reads SYDVKM.

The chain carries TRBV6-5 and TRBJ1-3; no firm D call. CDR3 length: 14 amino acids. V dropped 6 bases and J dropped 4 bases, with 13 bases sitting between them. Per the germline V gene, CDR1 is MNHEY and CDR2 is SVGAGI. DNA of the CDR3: TGTGCCAGCAGCCCCGACCGAGGCGGAAACACCATATATTTT. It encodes CASSPDRGGNTIYF.

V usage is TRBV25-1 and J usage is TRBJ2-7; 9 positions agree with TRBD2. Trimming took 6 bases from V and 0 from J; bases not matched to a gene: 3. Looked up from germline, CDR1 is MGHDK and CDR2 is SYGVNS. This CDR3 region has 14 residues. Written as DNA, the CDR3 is TGTGCCAGCAGCCTAGCGGGGCTCTCCTACGAGCAGTACTTC. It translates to CASSLAGLSYEQYF.